This T cell receptor (beta chain) was observed in a study of T cell responses to AZD1222 COVID-19 vaccine. Background on the study: Second-dose intervals of approximately 4 or approximately 12 weeks were pooled. Study-level findings and limits: Mapped onto spike, vaccine-associated CD4 TCRs spanned it and were dominant at 160-218 and 743-854. Clonal diversity was possibly underestimated, and white British individuals and females predominated among donors.

Germline values: CDR1 MNHEY, CDR2 SMNVEV (reference sequence). This CDR3 has 15 amino acids. The ends lost 3 bases at V and 5 bases at J; junction bases unmatched: 4. Here immunoSEQ multiplex PCR was the method, and the copy in TCRdb shows in-frame clones only, minus some. There are roughly 100,000 clones in the sample; approximately 90% occur only once, and approximately 10% lies in the top ten. On this clone itself: Its antigen is undetermined.

The clonotype was recovered from an adult in good health. Material: peripheral blood, obtained on day 0 of AZD1222 vaccination. The rearrangement joins TRBV27 to TRBJ2-3; 11 bases are shared with TRBD2. CDR3 amino acids: CASSFTSGSRDTQYF. The CDR3 nucleotides read TGTGCCAGCAGTTTTACTAGCGGGAGTAGAGATACGCAGTATTTT.